This record looks at one T cell receptor (beta chain) sequence and its context. Antigen specificity is unknown. Possible read error: a much larger clone is one base away. Regions amplified from RNA transcripts were the TCR beta CDR3 regions. First-round RT-PCR with HTBI primers amplified the TCR CDR3 region. TCRdb used MiXCR to reprocess the multiplex PCR reads, holding one entry per CDR3 protein. Of roughly 580,000 distinct CDR3 sequences listed, approximately 14% were seen once; the top ten hold roughly 6.2%. Hyperthyroidism in the patients, aged 18 to 65, was newly diagnosed and under 2 months in duration. Sampled blood dates from first hyperthyroidism diagnosis, and it precedes any ophthalmopathy symptoms. This specimen comes from a study of T cells in Graves' hyperthyroidism and ophthalmopathy. The overall study: Specimen type is peripheral blood, collected at initial diagnosis prior to any treatment.

This CDR3 comprises 17 residues. V trimming: 4 bases; J trimming: 6 bases; junction bases outside the gene matches: 14. Germline V lookup: CDR1 MNHEY, CDR2 SVGEGT. The study's findings and limits: Ophthalmopathy could be told apart from stable hyperthyroidism with a 13 V-J model.

The rearrangement links TRBV6-2 or TRBV6-3 to TRBJ1-5; 8 nucleotides match TRBD1. The clonotype comes from a woman in her 30s with Graves' hyperthyroidism that later progressed to Graves' ophthalmopathy. The source material was blood. In nucleotides, the CDR3 is TGTGCCAGCAGTTTGGGACTCAGGGGGCCAAGGGGTCAGCCCCAGCATTTT. This gives the protein CASSLGLRGPRGQPQHF.